This record covers a single T cell receptor beta chain. The antigen is not known. TCRdb fed the RACE reads into MiXCR, producing one record per CDR3 protein. The sample records 150,000 to 200,000 distinct CDR3 sequences, approximately 15% being singletons. The sample is drawn from a study of human T cells and chemical hapten exposure. Overall study findings and caveats: The count of PT1 expanded TCRs correlated positively with patch test score. DPC sensitization did not alter TCRs above 1 in 1000 frequency.

This CDR3 contains 16 residues. Germline loops: CDR1 SGHKS, CDR2 YYEKEE (reference sequence). Unmatched junction bases numbered 11, after V lost 3 bases and J lost 3 bases. Indicated time point: patch test 1, 2 weeks after DPC sensitization. The treatment is: therapeutic diphenylcyclopropenone sensitization with weekly scalp DPC. Before extraction, the whole blood was not fractionated, and total RNA was taken from it. This receptor was obtained from a woman aged 25 to 39 with alopecia areata. Some clones in this sample may be carry-over from other donors' samples. The sequencing here drew on whole blood, taken in connection with sensitization to the hapten diphenylcyclopropenone (DPC). The chain uses TRBV5-5 and TRBJ2-5; 7 positions match TRBD2. This chain's CDR3 is CASSSAGTNVKETQYF. CDR3 bases: TGTGCCAGCAGCTCTGCCGGGACTAACGTGAAAGAGACCCAGTACTTC.